The clone carrying this T cell receptor (beta chain) was counted between two and nine times. Its antigen is currently unknown. The record originates from a study of response to subunit inactivated influenza vaccine. Study observations and caveats: It was suggested by the authors that few new T cells are recruited by each seasonal influenza vaccination.

MiXCR, applied by TCRdb to the RT-PCR reads, yields one record per CDR3 protein. The table lists some 500,000 distinct CDR3 sequences, 25% of them singletons. The CDR3 covers 15 residues. The V end was cut by 5 bases, the J end by 0 bases, with 14 bases between. Germline CDR1 and CDR2: SGHVS and FNYEAQ. The gene calls are TRBV7-6 and TRBJ2-7; D possibly corresponds to TRBD2 (6 bases). This TCR derives from a middle-aged man who received an inactivated influenza vaccine. Sequenced material: CD4+ T cells sorted from PBMCs, taken 4 to 6 days after vaccination. The CDR3 DNA sequence: TGTGCCAGCAGCCCATCTAGCGTGAGCTCCTACGAGCAGTACTTC. Its protein product is CASSPSSVSSYEQYF.